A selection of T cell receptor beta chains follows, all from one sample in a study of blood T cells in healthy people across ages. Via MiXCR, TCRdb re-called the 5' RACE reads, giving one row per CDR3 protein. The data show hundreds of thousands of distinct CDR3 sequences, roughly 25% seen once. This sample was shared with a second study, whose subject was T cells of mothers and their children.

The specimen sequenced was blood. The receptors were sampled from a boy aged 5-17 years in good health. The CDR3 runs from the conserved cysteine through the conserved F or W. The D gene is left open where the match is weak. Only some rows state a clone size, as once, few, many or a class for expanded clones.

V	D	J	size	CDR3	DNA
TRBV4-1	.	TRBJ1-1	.	CASSHGGTEAFF	TGTGCCAGCAGCCATGGGGGGACTGAAGCTTTCTTT
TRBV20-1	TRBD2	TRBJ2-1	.	CSARSTGLAFNEQFF	TGCAGTGCTCGGAGTACGGGACTAGCATTCAATGAGCAGTTCTTC
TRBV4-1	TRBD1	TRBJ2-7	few	CASSQGTGNFDEQYF	TGCGCCAGCAGCCAAGGGACAGGGAATTTCGACGAGCAGTACTTC
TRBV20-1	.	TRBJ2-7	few	CSASPITGLGEQYF	TGCAGTGCTAGTCCAATAACAGGGCTCGGGGAGCAGTACTTC
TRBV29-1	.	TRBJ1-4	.	CSVEVEGANEKLFF	TGCAGCGTTGAAGTCGAGGGGGCTAATGAAAAACTGTTTTTT
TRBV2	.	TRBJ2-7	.	CASRGQGPREQYF	TGTGCCAGCAGAGGTCAGGGTCCGCGCGAGCAGTACTTC
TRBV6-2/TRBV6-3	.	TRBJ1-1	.	CASSYWQGEAFF	TGTGCCAGCAGTTACTGGCAGGGCGAAGCTTTCTTT
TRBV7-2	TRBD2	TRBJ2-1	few	CASSLRGTSGNEQFF	TGTGCCAGCAGCTTAAGGGGGACTAGCGGCAACGAGCAGTTCTTC
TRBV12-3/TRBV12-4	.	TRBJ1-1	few	CASSWGAMNTEAFF	TGTGCCAGCAGTTGGGGGGCCATGAACACTGAAGCTTTCTTT
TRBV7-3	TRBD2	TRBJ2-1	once	CASSFGRASLNEQFF	TGTGCCAGCAGCTTCGGGAGGGCCTCTCTCAATGAGCAGTTCTTC
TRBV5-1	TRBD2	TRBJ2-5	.	CASSLAGGAGEETQYF	TGCGCCAGCAGCTTGGCCGGTGGAGCGGGAGAAGAGACCCAGTACTTC
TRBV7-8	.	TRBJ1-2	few	CASSLVVPRGNYGYTF	TGTGCCAGCAGCTTAGTAGTCCCCCGGGGAAACTATGGCTACACCTTC
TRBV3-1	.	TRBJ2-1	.	CANSLGRGFNEQFF	TGTGCCAACAGCCTGGGCAGGGGTTTCAATGAGCAGTTCTTC
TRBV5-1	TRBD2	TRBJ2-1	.	CASSLGLAGFPEQFF	TGCGCCAGCAGCTTGGGGCTAGCGGGTTTCCCAGAGCAGTTCTTC
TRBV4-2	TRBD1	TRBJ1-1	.	CASRPRTTGAGTEAFF	TGTGCCAGCAGGCCGCGTACAACAGGGGCAGGCACTGAAGCTTTCTTT
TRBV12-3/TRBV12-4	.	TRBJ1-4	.	CASTLGEKLFF	TGTGCCAGCACCCTGGGTGAAAAACTGTTTTTT
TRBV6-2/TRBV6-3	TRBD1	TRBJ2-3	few	CASSYSIRWTGSDTQYF	TGTGCCAGCAGTTACTCGATAAGGTGGACAGGATCAGATACGCAGTATTTT
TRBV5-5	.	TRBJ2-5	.	CASSWTLGQETQYF	TGTGCCAGCAGCTGGACCCTCGGACAAGAGACCCAGTACTTC
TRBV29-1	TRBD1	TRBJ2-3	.	CSALQTGGLADTQYF	TGCAGCGCCCTCCAGACAGGGGGCTTGGCAGATACGCAGTATTTT
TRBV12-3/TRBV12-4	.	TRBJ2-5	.	CASSLSRGLVTETQYF	TGTGCCAGCAGTTTATCCCGGGGGCTAGTGACAGAGACCCAGTACTTC
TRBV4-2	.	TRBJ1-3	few	CASSLYQINTIYF	TGTGCCAGCAGCCTCTACCAAATAAACACCATATATTTT
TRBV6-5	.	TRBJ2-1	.	CASTYGGYEQFF	TGTGCCAGCACCTACGGGGGCTATGAGCAGTTCTTC
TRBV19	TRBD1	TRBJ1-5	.	CASSIGGTGTRGNQPQHF	TGTGCCAGTAGTATAGGGGGGACAGGGACTAGGGGCAATCAGCCCCAGCATTTT
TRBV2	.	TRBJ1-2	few	CARPTAGPGLNYGYTF	TGTGCCCGACCTACAGCGGGGCCAGGGCTAAACTATGGCTACACCTTC
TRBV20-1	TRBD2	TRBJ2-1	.	CSASIAGLGYNEQFF	TGCAGTGCTAGCATAGCGGGATTGGGCTACAATGAGCAGTTCTTC
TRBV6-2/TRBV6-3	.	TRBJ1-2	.	CASSFSMAWETSGYTF	TGTGCCAGCAGTTTTTCGATGGCCTGGGAAACAAGTGGCTACACCTTC
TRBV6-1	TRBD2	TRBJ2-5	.	CASSERVLAGGGETQYF	TGTGCCAGCAGTGAGCGGGTACTAGCGGGAGGGGGAGAGACCCAGTACTTC
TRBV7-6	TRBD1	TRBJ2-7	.	CASSPTYDRDDYEQYF	TGTGCCAGCAGCCCAACTTACGACAGGGATGACTACGAGCAGTACTTC
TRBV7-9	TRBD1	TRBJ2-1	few	CASSLIPDRNEQFF	TGTGCCAGCAGCTTAATCCCGGACAGGAATGAGCAGTTCTTC
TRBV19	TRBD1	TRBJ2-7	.	CASSPQGVHEQYF	TGTGCCAGTAGCCCACAGGGGGTCCACGAGCAGTACTTC
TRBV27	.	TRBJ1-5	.	CASSRYNQPQHF	TGTGCCAGCAGCAGATACAATCAGCCCCAGCATTTT
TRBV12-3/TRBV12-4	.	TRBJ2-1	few	CASSPSVRSYNEQFF	TGTGCCAGCAGCCCTAGCGTCCGCTCCTACAATGAGCAGTTCTTC
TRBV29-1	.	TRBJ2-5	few	CSVGSGRSETQYF	TGCAGCGTTGGTTCAGGGAGGTCCGAGACCCAGTACTTC
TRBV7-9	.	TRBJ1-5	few	CASSTGSYQPQHF	TGTGCCAGCAGCACAGGGTCGTATCAGCCCCAGCATTTT
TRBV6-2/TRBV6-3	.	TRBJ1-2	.	CASRILGNSYGYTF	TGTGCCAGCAGAATACTGGGGAACAGCTATGGCTACACCTTC
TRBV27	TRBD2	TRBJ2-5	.	CASSSLLTSGRGETQYF	TGTGCCAGCAGTTCCCTCCTGACTAGCGGGAGGGGCGAGACCCAGTACTTC
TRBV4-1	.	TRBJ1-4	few	CASSQDSYNEKLFF	TGCGCCAGCAGCCAAGACAGTTATAATGAAAAACTGTTTTTT
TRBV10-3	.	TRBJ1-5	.	CAISETTFEANNQPQHF	TGTGCCATCAGTGAGACAACATTCGAGGCGAATAATCAGCCCCAGCATTTT
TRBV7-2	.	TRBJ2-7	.	CASSSEHKQYF	TGTGCCAGCAGCTCTGAGCACAAGCAGTACTTC
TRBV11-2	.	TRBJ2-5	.	CASSPRPSIETQYF	TGTGCCAGCAGCCCCCGTCCGTCTATAGAGACCCAGTACTTC
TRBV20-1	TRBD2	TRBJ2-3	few	CSASRDPGTIFDTQYF	TGCAGTGCTAGCCGGGATCCGGGGACTATCTTCGATACGCAGTATTTT
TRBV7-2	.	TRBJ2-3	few	CASRLLGADTQYF	TGTGCCAGCAGACTCTTGGGGGCAGATACGCAGTATTTT
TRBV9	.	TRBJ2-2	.	CASSVVVQNTGELFF	TGTGCCAGCAGCGTAGTAGTTCAGAACACCGGGGAGCTGTTTTTT
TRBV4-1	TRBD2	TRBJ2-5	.	CASSQDMLAGAYGETQYF	TGCGCCAGCAGCCAAGACATGCTAGCGGGAGCCTATGGAGAGACCCAGTACTTC
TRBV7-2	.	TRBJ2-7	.	CASSLAMYLASAYEQYF	TGTGCCAGCAGCTTAGCGATGTATCTAGCATCCGCCTACGAGCAGTACTTC
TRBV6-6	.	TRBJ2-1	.	CASSYLSYNEQFF	TGTGCCAGCAGTTACCTATCCTACAATGAGCAGTTCTTC
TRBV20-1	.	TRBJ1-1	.	CSARDWGRGGHTEAFF	TGCAGTGCTAGAGATTGGGGAAGGGGGGGTCACACTGAAGCTTTCTTT
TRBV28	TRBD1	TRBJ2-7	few	CASSLNRGVYEQYF	TGTGCCAGCAGTTTAAACAGGGGGGTTTACGAGCAGTACTTC
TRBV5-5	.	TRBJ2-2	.	CASSLIGMKNTGELFF	TGTGCCAGCAGCTTGATCGGAATGAAGAACACCGGGGAGCTGTTTTTT
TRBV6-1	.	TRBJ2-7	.	CATRRGPSSYEQYF	TGTGCCACCCGTCGGGGTCCTAGCTCCTACGAGCAGTACTTC
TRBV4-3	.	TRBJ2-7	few	CASSQEIAGSYEQYF	TGCGCCAGCAGCCAAGAGATTGCAGGTTCCTACGAGCAGTACTTC
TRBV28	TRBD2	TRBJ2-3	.	CASSLLAGETDTQYF	TGTGCCAGCAGTTTACTAGCGGGAGAAACAGATACGCAGTATTTT
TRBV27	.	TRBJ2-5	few	CASSLNSGLGETQYF	TGTGCCAGCAGTTTGAACAGCGGTCTAGGAGAGACCCAGTACTTC
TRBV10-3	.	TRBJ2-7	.	CATGESSYEQYF	TGTGCCACTGGGGAAAGCTCCTACGAGCAGTACTTC
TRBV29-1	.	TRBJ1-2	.	CSVWKAQGLTTF	TGCAGCGTTTGGAAGGCGCAAGGGTTGACCACCTTC
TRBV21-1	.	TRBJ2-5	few	CASPRQQETQYF	TGTGCCAGCCCCAGACAGCAAGAGACCCAGTACTTC
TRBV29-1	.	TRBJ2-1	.	CSVEGRERWNEQFF	TGCAGCGTTGAGGGCAGGGAAAGATGGAATGAGCAGTTCTTC
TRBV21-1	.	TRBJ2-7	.	CASSKFGKNYEQYF	TGTGCCAGCAGCAAATTCGGGAAGAACTACGAGCAGTACTTC
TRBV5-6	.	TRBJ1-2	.	CASARGYGYTF	TGTGCCAGCGCGAGGGGTTATGGCTACACCTTC
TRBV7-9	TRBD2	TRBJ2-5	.	CASSSTGLAEETQYF	TGTGCCAGCAGTTCCACCGGACTAGCGGAAGAGACCCAGTACTTC